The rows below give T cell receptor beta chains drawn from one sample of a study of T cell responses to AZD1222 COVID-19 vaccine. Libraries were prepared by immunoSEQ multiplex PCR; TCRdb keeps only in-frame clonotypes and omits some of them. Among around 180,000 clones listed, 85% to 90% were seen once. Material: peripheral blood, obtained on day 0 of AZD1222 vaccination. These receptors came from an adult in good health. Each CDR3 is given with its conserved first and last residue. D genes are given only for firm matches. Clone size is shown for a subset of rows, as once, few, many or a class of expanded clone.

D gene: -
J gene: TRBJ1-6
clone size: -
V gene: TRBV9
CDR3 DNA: TGTGCCAGCAGCGTAAAGGGGACCAGCATTAGCTCCTATAATTCACCCCTCCACTTT
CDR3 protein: CASSVKGTSISSYNSPLHF

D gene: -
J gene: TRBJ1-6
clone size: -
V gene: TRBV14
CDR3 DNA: TGTGCCAGCAGCCACGCCCTTACCTTCACGGGCGCCCTCCACTTT
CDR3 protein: CASSHALTFTGALHF

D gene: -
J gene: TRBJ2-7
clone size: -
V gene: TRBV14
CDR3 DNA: TGTGCCAGCAGCCAAGGGGTGGGGTACGAGCAGTACTTC
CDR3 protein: CASSQGVGYEQYF

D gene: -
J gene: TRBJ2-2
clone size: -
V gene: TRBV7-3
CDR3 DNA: TGTGCCAGCAGCTTAATTCGAGTGGGTACCGGGGAGCTGTTTTTT
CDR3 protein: CASSLIRVGTGELFF

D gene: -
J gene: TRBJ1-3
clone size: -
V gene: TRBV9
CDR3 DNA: TGTGCCAGCAGCAACCCTAATCGAGACTCTGGAAACACCATATATTTT
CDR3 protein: CASSNPNRDSGNTIYF

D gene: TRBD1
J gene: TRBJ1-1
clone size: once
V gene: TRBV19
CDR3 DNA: TGTGCCAGTAGTAGACAGGGTCCTGAAGCTTTCTTT
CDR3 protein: CASSRQGPEAFF

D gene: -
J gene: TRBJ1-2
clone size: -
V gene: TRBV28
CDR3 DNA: TGTGCCAGCAGTTTGGGGCCGCAGTATGGCTACACCTTC
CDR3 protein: CASSLGPQYGYTF

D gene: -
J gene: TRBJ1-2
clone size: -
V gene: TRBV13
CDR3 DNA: TGTGCCAGCACCCTAAAGGACAGACGAGTCGGTGGCTACACCTTC
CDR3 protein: CASTLKDRRVGGYTF

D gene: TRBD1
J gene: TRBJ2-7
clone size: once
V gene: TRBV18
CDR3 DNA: TGTGCCAGCTCACCGGTAGACACGGGACAGGGTAACGAGCAGTACTTC
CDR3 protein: CASSPVDTGQGNEQYF

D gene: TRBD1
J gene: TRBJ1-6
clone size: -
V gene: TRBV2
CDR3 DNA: TGTGCCAGCACCAAACAGGGGGACAATTCACCCCTCCACTTT
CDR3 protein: CASTKQGDNSPLHF

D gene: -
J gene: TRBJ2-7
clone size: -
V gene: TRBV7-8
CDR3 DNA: TGTGCCAGCAGCTTAACGGCAGATACTCCTTACGAGCAGTACTTC
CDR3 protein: CASSLTADTPYEQYF

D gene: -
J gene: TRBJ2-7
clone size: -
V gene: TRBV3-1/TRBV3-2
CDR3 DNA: TGTGCCAGCAGCCACGGTGGAGGGACCGAGCAGTACTTC
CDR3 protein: CASSHGGGTEQYF

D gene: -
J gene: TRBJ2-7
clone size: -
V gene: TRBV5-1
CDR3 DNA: TGCGCCAGCAGCCTAGACGCATACGAGCAGTACTTC
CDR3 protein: CASSLDAYEQYF

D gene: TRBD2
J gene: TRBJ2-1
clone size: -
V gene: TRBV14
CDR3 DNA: TGTGCCAGCAGCCAACTAGCGGGGGGGCACAATGAGCAGTTCTTC
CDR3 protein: CASSQLAGGHNEQFF

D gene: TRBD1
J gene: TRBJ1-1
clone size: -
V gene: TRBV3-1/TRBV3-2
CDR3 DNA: TGTGCCAGCAGCCAAGATCTTTGGACAGGGAACACTGAAGCTTTCTTT
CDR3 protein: CASSQDLWTGNTEAFF

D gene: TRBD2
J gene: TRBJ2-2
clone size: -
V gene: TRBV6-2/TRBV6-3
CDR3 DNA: TGTGCCAGCAGTTACTCGATCTTCCTGACTAGCGGGTACACCGGGGAGCTGTTTTTT
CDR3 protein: CASSYSIFLTSGYTGELFF

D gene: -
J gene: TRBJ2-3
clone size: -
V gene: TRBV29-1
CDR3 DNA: TGCAGCGTAGGTGACAAGGCCACCGTTAGCGCGCAGTATTTT
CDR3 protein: CSVGDKATVSAQYF

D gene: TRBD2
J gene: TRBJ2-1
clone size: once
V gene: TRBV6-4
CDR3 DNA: TGTGCCAGCAGTGTTCGGGGTAGCGGGGGGCTCAATGAGCAGTTCTTC
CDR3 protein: CASSVRGSGGLNEQFF

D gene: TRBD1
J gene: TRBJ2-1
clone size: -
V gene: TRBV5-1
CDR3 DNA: TGCGCCAGCAGCTTGGACCGACAGGGCGATGAGCAGTTCTTC
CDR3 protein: CASSLDRQGDEQFF

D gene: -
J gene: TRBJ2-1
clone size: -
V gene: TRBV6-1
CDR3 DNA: TGTGCCAGCAGTGAAGCGGGGGTGCCTCTCTACAATGAGCAGTTCTTC
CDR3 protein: CASSEAGVPLYNEQFF

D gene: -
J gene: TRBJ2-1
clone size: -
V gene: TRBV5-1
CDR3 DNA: TGCGCCAGCAGCGCACTAGGCAACAATGAGCAGTTCTTC
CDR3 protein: CASSALGNNEQFF

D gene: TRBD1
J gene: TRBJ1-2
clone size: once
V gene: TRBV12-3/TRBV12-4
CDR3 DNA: TGTGCCAGCAAACCGGGACAGTACTATGGCTACACCTTC
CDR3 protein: CASKPGQYYGYTF

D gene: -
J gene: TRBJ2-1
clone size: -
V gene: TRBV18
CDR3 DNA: TGTGCCAGCTCACCACTTAGAGGAGGGGCGGATAATTACAATGAGCAGTTCTTC
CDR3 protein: CASSPLRGGADNYNEQFF

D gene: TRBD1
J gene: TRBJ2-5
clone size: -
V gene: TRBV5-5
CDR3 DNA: TGTGCCAGCAGCTTAGGGACAGGGGGCGCGTCAGAGACCCAGTACTTC
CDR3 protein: CASSLGTGGASETQYF

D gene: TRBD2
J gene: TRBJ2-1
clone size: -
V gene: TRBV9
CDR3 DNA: TGTGCCAGCAGTCATAGCGGGGGGTACAATGAGCAGTTCTTC
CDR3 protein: CASSHSGGYNEQFF

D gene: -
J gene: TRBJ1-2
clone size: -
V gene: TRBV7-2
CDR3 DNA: TGTGCCAGCAGCCCAGATAACTATGGCTACACCTTC
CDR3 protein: CASSPDNYGYTF

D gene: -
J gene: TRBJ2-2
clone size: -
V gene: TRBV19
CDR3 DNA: TGTGCCAGTAGTATAATGACAGCCGGGGAGCTGTTTTTT
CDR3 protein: CASSIMTAGELFF

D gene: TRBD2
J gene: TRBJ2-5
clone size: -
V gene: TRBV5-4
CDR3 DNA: TGTGCCAGCAGCTTGGCGGGGGGCCAAGAGACCCAGTACTTC
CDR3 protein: CASSLAGGQETQYF

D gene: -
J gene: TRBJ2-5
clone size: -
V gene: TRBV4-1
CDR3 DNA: TGCGCCAGCAGTGGGGGGGCGCAGGAGACCCAGTACTTC
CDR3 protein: CASSGGAQETQYF

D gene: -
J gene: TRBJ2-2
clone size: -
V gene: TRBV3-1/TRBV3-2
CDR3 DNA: TGTGCCAGCAGCCAAGATGGGGCTGGGAGCACCGGGGAGCTGTTTTTT
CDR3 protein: CASSQDGAGSTGELFF

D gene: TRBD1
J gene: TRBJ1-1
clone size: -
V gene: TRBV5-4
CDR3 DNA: TGTGCCAGCAGCCCCGGGACAGGGGAGGATGCTTTCTTT
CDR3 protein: CASSPGTGEDAFF

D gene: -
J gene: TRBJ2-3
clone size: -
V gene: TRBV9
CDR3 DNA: TGTGCCAGCAGCGTAGTAAAGGGCCCCACAGATACGCAGTATTTT
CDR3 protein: CASSVVKGPTDTQYF

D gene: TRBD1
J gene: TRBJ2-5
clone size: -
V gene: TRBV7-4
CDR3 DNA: TGTGCCAGCAGCTCGTTGGCGACAGGGTGGGAGACCCAGTACTTC
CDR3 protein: CASSSLATGWETQYF

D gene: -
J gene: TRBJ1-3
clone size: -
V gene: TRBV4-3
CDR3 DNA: TGCGCCAGCAGCCAAGATCCGAGTAGCTTGTCTGGAAACACCATATATTTT
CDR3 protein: CASSQDPSSLSGNTIYF

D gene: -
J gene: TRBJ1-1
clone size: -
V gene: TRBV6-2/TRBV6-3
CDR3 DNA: TGTGCCAGCAGTTATCAAGAGGGGACTGAAGCTTTCTTT
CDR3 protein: CASSYQEGTEAFF

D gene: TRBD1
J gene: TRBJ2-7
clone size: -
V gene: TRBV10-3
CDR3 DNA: TGTGCCATCAGAGGACAGGGGGCGGGAACGGGGTTGGACGAGCAGTACTTC
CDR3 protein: CAIRGQGAGTGLDEQYF

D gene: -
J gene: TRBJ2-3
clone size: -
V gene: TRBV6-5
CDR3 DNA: TGTGCCAGCAGTTACTCCGGGGGAACAGATACGCAGTATTTT
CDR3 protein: CASSYSGGTDTQYF

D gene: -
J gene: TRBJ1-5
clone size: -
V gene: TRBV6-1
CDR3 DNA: TGTGCCAGCAGTGAACAAATAGGGCAAGGGAATCAGCCCCAGCATTTT
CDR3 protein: CASSEQIGQGNQPQHF

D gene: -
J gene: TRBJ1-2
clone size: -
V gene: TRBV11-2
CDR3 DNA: TGTGCCAGCAGCCAAAGCACGGGACGCCTTTCATATGGCTACACCTTC
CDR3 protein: CASSQSTGRLSYGYTF

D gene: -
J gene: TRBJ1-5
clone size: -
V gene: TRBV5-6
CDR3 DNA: TGTGCCAGCAGCTTGGGGGGGGACGGATACAATCAGCCCCAGCATTTT
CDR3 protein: CASSLGGDGYNQPQHF

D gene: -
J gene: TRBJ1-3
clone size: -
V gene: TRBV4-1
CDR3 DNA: TGCGCCAGCAGCCAAGATCCTTACGGGGAAAGAAACACCATATATTTT
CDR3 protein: CASSQDPYGERNTIYF

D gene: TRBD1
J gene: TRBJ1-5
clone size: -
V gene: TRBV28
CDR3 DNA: TGTGCCAGCAGTCTAGACAGGGATCAGCCCCAGCATTTT
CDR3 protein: CASSLDRDQPQHF

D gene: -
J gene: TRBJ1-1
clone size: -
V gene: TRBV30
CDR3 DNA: TGTGCCTGGACCCCCCTAAGGGAGACGAACACTGAAGCTTTCTTT
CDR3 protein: CAWTPLRETNTEAFF

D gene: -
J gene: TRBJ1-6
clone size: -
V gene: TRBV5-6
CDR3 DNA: TGTGCCAGCTGGACTTCCGGGTACTATAATTCACCCCTCCACTTT
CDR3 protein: CASWTSGYYNSPLHF

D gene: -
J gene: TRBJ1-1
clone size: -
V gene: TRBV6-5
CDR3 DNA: TGTGCCAGCAGTTATTCGACAGCCGTGACTGAAGCTTTCTTT
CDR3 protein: CASSYSTAVTEAFF

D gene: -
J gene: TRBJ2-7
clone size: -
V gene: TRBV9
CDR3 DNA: TGTGCCAGCAGCGTAGAAGGGGTCGGCTCCTACGAGCAGTACTTC
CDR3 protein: CASSVEGVGSYEQYF

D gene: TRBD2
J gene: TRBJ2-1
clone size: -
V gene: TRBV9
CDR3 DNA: TGTGCCAGCAGCGTACTTGGGGGGGATGAGCAGTTCTTC
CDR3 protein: CASSVLGGDEQFF

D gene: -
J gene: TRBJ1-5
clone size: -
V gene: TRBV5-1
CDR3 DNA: TGCGCCAGCAGCTTCTCGGGGGCGAGTGATCAGCCCCAGCATTTT
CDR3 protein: CASSFSGASDQPQHF

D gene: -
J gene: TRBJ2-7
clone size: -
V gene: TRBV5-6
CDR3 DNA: TGTGCCAGCAGCTTGGATGCCCGGTACGAGCAGTACTTC
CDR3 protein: CASSLDARYEQYF

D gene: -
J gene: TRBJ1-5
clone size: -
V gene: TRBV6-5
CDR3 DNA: TGTGCCAGCGCTCGGGGGGCAGAACAGCCCCAGCATTTT
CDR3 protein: CASARGAEQPQHF

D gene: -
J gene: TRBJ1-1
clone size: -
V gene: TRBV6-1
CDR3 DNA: TGTGCCAGCAGTGACGCGGGACTGCAAATGAACACTGAAGCTTTCTTT
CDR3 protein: CASSDAGLQMNTEAFF

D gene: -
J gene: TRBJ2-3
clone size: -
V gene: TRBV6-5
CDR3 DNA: TGTGCCAGCAGTTACTCACGGGACGTAGAGACGCAGTATTTT
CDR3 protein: CASSYSRDVETQYF

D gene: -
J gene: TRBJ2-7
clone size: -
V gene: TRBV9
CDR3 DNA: TGTGCCAGCAGCCTAGCCCCAGAGGGCTACGAGCAGTACTTC
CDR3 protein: CASSLAPEGYEQYF

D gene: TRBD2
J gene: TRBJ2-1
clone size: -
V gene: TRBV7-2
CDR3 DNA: TGTGCCAGCAGCACTCCTTATAGCGGGGGGTTGTACAATGAGCAGTTCTTC
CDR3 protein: CASSTPYSGGLYNEQFF

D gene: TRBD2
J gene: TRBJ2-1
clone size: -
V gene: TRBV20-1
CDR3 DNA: TGCAGTGCTAGTAGAGCGGGGGGTATCCCCTCCTACAATGAGCAGTTCTTC
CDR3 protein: CSASRAGGIPSYNEQFF

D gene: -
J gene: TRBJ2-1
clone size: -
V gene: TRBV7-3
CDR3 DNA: TGTGCCAGCAGCTTGGGGGGGCTCGGCAATGAGCAGTTCTTC
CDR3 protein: CASSLGGLGNEQFF

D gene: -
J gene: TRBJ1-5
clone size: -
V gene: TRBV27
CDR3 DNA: TGTGCCAGCAAAAGATGGGGCCCCAATCAGCCCCAGCATTTT
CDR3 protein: CASKRWGPNQPQHF

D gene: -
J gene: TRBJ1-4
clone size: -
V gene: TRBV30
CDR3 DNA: TGTGCCTGGGGGGGACGGAAACTGTTTTTT
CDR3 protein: CAWGGRKLFF

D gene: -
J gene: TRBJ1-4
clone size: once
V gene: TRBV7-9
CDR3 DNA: TGTGCCAGCAGTCGGGCAGGAGCTGAAAAACTGTTTTTT
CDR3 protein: CASSRAGAEKLFF